These T cell receptor beta chains were read from a single sample in a study of identical twins. A single record per CDR3 protein comes from TCRdb applying MiXCR to the 5' RACE reads. The table records about 810,000 distinct CDR3 sequences, roughly 12% of them present only once. These data are also associated with another study on yellow fever vaccine responses in identical twins.

Sequencing input: PBMCs. These TCRs come from a woman under 30 in good health. The CDR3 runs from the conserved cysteine through the conserved F or W. Fields, in order: J gene, clone size, V gene, D gene, CDR3 DNA, CDR3 protein. The D gene is left open where the match is weak. Size is omitted from some rows. Given values are once, few, many or a class for expanded clones.

j_call: TRBJ1-6
clone_size: many
v_call: TRBV12-3/TRBV12-4
d_call: TRBD1
cdr3_nt: TGTGCCAGCAGTCTTTCCGGGACAGGGGTTTCACCCCTCCACTTT
cdr3_aa: CASSLSGTGVSPLHF

j_call: TRBJ1-3
clone_size: few
v_call: TRBV20-1
d_call: -
cdr3_nt: TGCAGTGCTAGGCCAGACTCTGGAAACACCATATATTTT
cdr3_aa: CSARPDSGNTIYF

j_call: TRBJ1-1
clone_size: few
v_call: TRBV10-3
d_call: -
cdr3_nt: TGTGCCATCAGTGCGTCCCGAAACACTGAAGCTTTCTTT
cdr3_aa: CAISASRNTEAFF

j_call: TRBJ2-1
clone_size: few
v_call: TRBV12-3/TRBV12-4
d_call: -
cdr3_nt: TGTGCCAGCAGTCGAAGGATACAGGCCACAAGCTCCTACAATGAGCAGTTCTTC
cdr3_aa: CASSRRIQATSSYNEQFF

j_call: TRBJ2-1
clone_size: many
v_call: TRBV11-2
d_call: -
cdr3_nt: TGTGCCAGCAGCTTAGCTTCTCCGAGCTCCTACAATGAGCAGTTCTTC
cdr3_aa: CASSLASPSSYNEQFF

j_call: TRBJ2-5
clone_size: -
v_call: TRBV6-1
d_call: -
cdr3_nt: TGTGCCAGCAAGGCAACGGGCAACGGGGAGACCCAGTACTTC
cdr3_aa: CASKATGNGETQYF

j_call: TRBJ1-2
clone_size: few
v_call: TRBV6-1
d_call: -
cdr3_nt: TGTGCCAGCAGTGAATTACGGGAACAGGGAGGCGGCTATGGCTACACCTTC
cdr3_aa: CASSELREQGGGYGYTF

j_call: TRBJ1-1
clone_size: many
v_call: TRBV7-9
d_call: -
cdr3_nt: TGTGCCAGCAGCATCAGGGTGAACACTGAAGCTTTCTTT
cdr3_aa: CASSIRVNTEAFF

j_call: TRBJ2-1
clone_size: -
v_call: TRBV21-1
d_call: -
cdr3_nt: TGTGCCAGCAGCACGAAAAGTAGAAGGAGGACTAGCGGGAGGGCCAGTGGTCGGGGTGAGCAGTTCTTC
cdr3_aa: CASSTKSRRRTSGRASGRGEQFF

j_call: TRBJ2-1
clone_size: few
v_call: TRBV28
d_call: -
cdr3_nt: TGTGCCAGCAATGTGCCGGACGCTTACAATGAGCAGTTCTTC
cdr3_aa: CASNVPDAYNEQFF

j_call: TRBJ2-3
clone_size: -
v_call: TRBV6-1
d_call: -
cdr3_nt: TGTGCCAGCAATCAAGGCGGGTCTCGCACAGATACGCAGTATTTT
cdr3_aa: CASNQGGSRTDTQYF

j_call: TRBJ2-5
clone_size: -
v_call: TRBV20-1
d_call: TRBD2
cdr3_nt: TGCAGTGCCCCAAGCGGGAGACAAGAGACCCAGTACTTC
cdr3_aa: CSAPSGRQETQYF

j_call: TRBJ2-1
clone_size: -
v_call: TRBV20-1
d_call: TRBD2
cdr3_nt: TGCAGTGCTAGTTCCCTAGCGGGGATCTACAATGAGCAGTTCTTC
cdr3_aa: CSASSLAGIYNEQFF

j_call: TRBJ2-1
clone_size: few
v_call: TRBV5-1
d_call: TRBD2
cdr3_nt: TGCGCCAGCAGCACTACTAGCGGGAGGAATGAGCAGTTCTTC
cdr3_aa: CASSTTSGRNEQFF

j_call: TRBJ2-7
clone_size: few
v_call: TRBV20-1
d_call: TRBD1
cdr3_nt: TGCAGTGCTCCGCGGGACAGGGGCTACGAGCAGTACTTC
cdr3_aa: CSAPRDRGYEQYF

j_call: TRBJ2-5
clone_size: many
v_call: TRBV5-1
d_call: TRBD2
cdr3_nt: TGCGCCAGCGGATCTAGCGGAGCCCGAGTAGAAAGCTTC
cdr3_aa: CASGSSGARVESF

j_call: TRBJ2-4
clone_size: few
v_call: TRBV7-8
d_call: TRBD1
cdr3_nt: TGTGCCAGCAGTTTCGGGACAGCCAGGGACATTCAGTACTTC
cdr3_aa: CASSFGTARDIQYF

j_call: TRBJ2-3
clone_size: many
v_call: TRBV12-3/TRBV12-4
d_call: -
cdr3_nt: TGTGCCAGCACCTTGTACCCCGCAGATACGCAGTATTTT
cdr3_aa: CASTLYPADTQYF

j_call: TRBJ2-2
clone_size: -
v_call: TRBV7-8
d_call: TRBD2
cdr3_nt: TGTGCCAGCAGCTTACTAGAAGGGCTAGCGGGGTCCACCGGGGAGCTGTTTTTT
cdr3_aa: CASSLLEGLAGSTGELFF

j_call: TRBJ2-5
clone_size: few
v_call: TRBV11-2
d_call: TRBD2
cdr3_nt: TGTGCCAGCAGCTTAGTTTCGCTAGCGGTGACCCAGTACTTC
cdr3_aa: CASSLVSLAVTQYF

j_call: TRBJ2-1
clone_size: few
v_call: TRBV3-1
d_call: -
cdr3_nt: TGTGCCTCCTGCCCACGGTTACTGGGGGCATCCTACAATGAGCAGTTCTTC
cdr3_aa: CASCPRLLGASYNEQFF

j_call: TRBJ1-4
clone_size: few
v_call: TRBV5-1
d_call: TRBD1
cdr3_nt: TGCGCCAGCAGCCAGGGGGGGAGTCAGAATAATGAAAAACTGTTTTTT
cdr3_aa: CASSQGGSQNNEKLFF

j_call: TRBJ1-1
clone_size: few
v_call: TRBV5-1
d_call: -
cdr3_nt: TGCGCCAGCAGCTTGGGGGCAATCACTGAAGCTTTCTTT
cdr3_aa: CASSLGAITEAFF

j_call: TRBJ1-1
clone_size: -
v_call: TRBV20-1
d_call: -
cdr3_nt: TGCAGTGCTAGGACAGATGGGGGTGACACTGAAGCTTTCTTT
cdr3_aa: CSARTDGGDTEAFF

j_call: TRBJ2-3
clone_size: many
v_call: TRBV11-2
d_call: TRBD1
cdr3_nt: TGTGCCAGCAGCCTAGGGGACAGGTCAGATACGCAGTATTTT
cdr3_aa: CASSLGDRSDTQYF

j_call: TRBJ2-6
clone_size: few
v_call: TRBV3-1
d_call: -
cdr3_nt: TGTGCCAGCAGCTACGACGGACGCTCTGGGGCCAACGTCCTGACTTTC
cdr3_aa: CASSYDGRSGANVLTF

j_call: TRBJ1-1
clone_size: -
v_call: TRBV18
d_call: -
cdr3_nt: TGTGCCAGCTCACCACTCGCCAACATGAACACTGAAGCTTTCTTT
cdr3_aa: CASSPLANMNTEAFF

j_call: TRBJ2-7
clone_size: -
v_call: TRBV14
d_call: TRBD2
cdr3_nt: TGTGCCAGCAGCCCCCGGGTAGCGGGTTACTACGAGCAGTACTTC
cdr3_aa: CASSPRVAGYYEQYF

j_call: TRBJ2-1
clone_size: few
v_call: TRBV5-1
d_call: -
cdr3_nt: TGCGCCAGCAGCTTGGCCGGGCTAGCACTGAGCTCCTACAATGAGCAGTTCTTC
cdr3_aa: CASSLAGLALSSYNEQFF

j_call: TRBJ1-1
clone_size: -
v_call: TRBV7-8
d_call: TRBD1
cdr3_nt: TGTGCCAGCAGCGCCCTTACAGGGGCTTACACTGAAGCTTTCTTT
cdr3_aa: CASSALTGAYTEAFF

j_call: TRBJ2-3
clone_size: -
v_call: TRBV12-3/TRBV12-4
d_call: -
cdr3_nt: TGTGCCAGCAGTTTCGAGTTCACAGATACGCAGTATTTT
cdr3_aa: CASSFEFTDTQYF